This T cell receptor (beta chain) was sequenced for a study of preoperative IRX-2 immunotherapy in early breast cancer. Treatment here: preoperative locoregional IRX-2 cytokine immunotherapy. Patients received preoperative, locoregional IRX-2 cytokine immunotherapy in a phase Ib study. Assay: immunoSEQ multiplex PCR; the TCRdb copy retains only in-frame clones and omits some. The table has 75,000 to 100,000 clones, 75% to 90% seen once. CDR3 length: 13 amino acids. V gave up 6 bases and J gave up 8 bases; unmatched junction bases: 9. From germline, CDR1 is MNHGY and CDR2 SAAAGT. The material sequenced was tumor tissue, taken after IRX-2 immunotherapy. The chain has TRBV6-8 and TRBJ1-2, with TRBD1 identical over 7 bases. The receptor comes from a human donor with breast cancer. The CDR3 nucleotides read TGTGCCAGCAGCCTCGACAGGGATCACGGCTACACCTTC. It yields the protein CASSLDRDHGYTF.